This TCR beta chain emerged from a study of TIL therapy for anti-PD-1-resistant metastatic lung cancer. General study points: After infusion, TIL clonotypes partly replaced peripheral T cells and declined over months.

Note on this clone: Its antigen is as yet unknown.

Time point described: pre-treatment sample, taken before nivolumab and TIL therapy. This was the immunoSEQ v3 assay. Survey-level samples got 2 million to 2.5 million read pairs; deep-level samples got roughly 5-6 million. Profiling relied on immunoSEQ multiplex PCR, and the TCRdb table lists in-frame clones only, not all of them. The sample has about 50,000 clones, 79% seen once; the top ten hold around 4.8%. The CDR3 has 18 amino acids. The receptor comes from a woman between 30 and 79 years old with non-small cell lung cancer. The rearrangement links TRBV21-1 to TRBJ1-3; the table calls TRBD1, which could not be checked here. TRBV21-1 is a pseudogene. Source: blood, taken at baseline. The CDR3 DNA is TGTGCCAGCAGCAAGACGCACAGGGGAGGCGAGGCTGGAAACACCATATATTTT. Translated: CASSKTHRGGEAGNTIYF.